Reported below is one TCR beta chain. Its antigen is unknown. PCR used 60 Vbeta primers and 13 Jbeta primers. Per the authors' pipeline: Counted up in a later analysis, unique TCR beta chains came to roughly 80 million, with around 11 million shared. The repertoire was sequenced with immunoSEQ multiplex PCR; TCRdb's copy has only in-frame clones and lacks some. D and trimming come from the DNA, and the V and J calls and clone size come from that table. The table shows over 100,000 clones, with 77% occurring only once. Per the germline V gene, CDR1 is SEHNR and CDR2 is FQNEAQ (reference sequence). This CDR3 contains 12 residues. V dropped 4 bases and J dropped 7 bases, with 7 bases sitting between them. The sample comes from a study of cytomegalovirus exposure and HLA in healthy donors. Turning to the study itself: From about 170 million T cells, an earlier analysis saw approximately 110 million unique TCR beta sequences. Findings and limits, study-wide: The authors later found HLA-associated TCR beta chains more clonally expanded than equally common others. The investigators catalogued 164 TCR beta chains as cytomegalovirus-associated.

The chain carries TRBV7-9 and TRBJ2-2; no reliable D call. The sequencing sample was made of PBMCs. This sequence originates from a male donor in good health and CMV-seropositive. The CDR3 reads CASSSIGGELFF. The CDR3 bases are TGTGCCAGCAGCTCTATCGGCGGGGAGCTGTTTTTT.